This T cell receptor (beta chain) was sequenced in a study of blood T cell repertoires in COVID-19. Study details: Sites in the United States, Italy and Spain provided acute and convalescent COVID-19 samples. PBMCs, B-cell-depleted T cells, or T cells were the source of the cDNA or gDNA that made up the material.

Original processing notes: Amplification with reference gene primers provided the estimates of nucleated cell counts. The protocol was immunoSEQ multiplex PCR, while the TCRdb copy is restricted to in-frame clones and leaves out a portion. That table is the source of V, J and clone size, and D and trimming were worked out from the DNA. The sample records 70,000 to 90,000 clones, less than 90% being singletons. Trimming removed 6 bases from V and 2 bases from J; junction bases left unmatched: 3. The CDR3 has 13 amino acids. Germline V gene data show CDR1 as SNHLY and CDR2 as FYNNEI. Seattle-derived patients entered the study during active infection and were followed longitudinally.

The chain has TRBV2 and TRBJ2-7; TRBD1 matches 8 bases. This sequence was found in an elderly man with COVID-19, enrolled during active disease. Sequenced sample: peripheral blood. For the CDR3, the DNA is TGTGCCAGCAGGCAGGGGGCTACCTACGAGCAGTACTTC. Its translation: CASRQGATYEQYF.